This T cell receptor (beta chain) was retrieved from a study of cytomegalovirus exposure and HLA in healthy donors. The V and J ends lost 3 bases and 0 bases respectively, with 16 bases between them. The CDR3 totals 17 residues. Per germline, CDR1 SGHNT and CDR2 YYREEE (reference sequence). 13 Jbeta primers and 60 Vbeta primers were used for the PCR. TCRdb's table, derived via immunoSEQ multiplex PCR, lists solely in-frame clones and lacks some. The sample is made up of about 49,000 clones, and the top ten hold over 10% of it. The TCR originated in a man between 18 and 29 years old in good health and CMV-seropositive. The sample was PBMCs. The V and J genes are TRBV5-4 and TRBJ1-3, with D perhaps matching TRBD1 (6 bases). The CDR3 sequence is CASSSLQGTSSGNTIYF. As DNA, the CDR3 is TGTGCCAGCAGCTCCCTACAGGGAACTAGCTCTGGAAACACCATATATTTT.